This paragraph reports one TCR beta chain. Antigen unknown. The same CDR3 is also encoded by other DNA sequences in this sample. The V and J ends lost 3 bases and 9 bases respectively, with 6 bases between them. CDR1 and CDR2 from the germline V gene are SGHNT and YENEEA. The CDR3 covers 12 residues. Donors showed nominal health when sampled, although they likely had unrecorded immune exposures. This record belongs to a study of cytomegalovirus exposure and HLA in healthy donors. The primer mix had 60 Vbeta and 13 Jbeta primers. Original processing methods: Counted up in a later analysis, unique TCR beta chains came to some 72 million, with around 9.9 million shared. Some clones are missing from TCRdb's copy, which holds only in-frame ones; the method was immunoSEQ multiplex PCR. V, J and clone size reflect that table, while D and trimming were determined from the DNA. The data show around 70,000 clones, less than 80% seen once.

Study-wide points: Analyzed later, association rates of TCRs varied across HLA loci, with DRB1 most and HLA-C fewest. An Asian-associated ancestry cluster reportedly showed fewer N-insertions than the roughly 670-donor mean in a later analysis.

Sequencing was performed on PBMCs. This chain connects TRBV11-3 to TRBJ1-6; a possible D gene is TRBD1 (5 bases). This TCR came from a woman aged 40 to 49 in good health and CMV-seropositive. CDR3 sequence: CASSLQGSPLHF. The CDR3 coding sequence is TGTGCCAGCAGCTTGCAGGGTTCACCCCTCCACTTT.